This TCR beta chain was recovered during a study of OX40 agonist ivuxolimab in advanced cancers. Study-level background: The dose-escalation cohort was approximately 85% male, with a mean age of 60 years, ranging about 23 to 79.

Notes on this clone: The antigen is undetermined.

This CDR3 is 15 amino acids long. V lost 5 bases to trimming and J lost 1 base; unmatched junction nucleotides: 5. From germline, CDR1 is SEHNR and CDR2 FQNEAQ (reference sequence). Profiled with immunoSEQ multiplex PCR; TCRdb holds only in-frame clones, not every one. The sample lists 70,000 or so clones, around nine tenths occurring once. Study findings and constraints: Expansion of clones was among the lowest in partial responders at 0.1-3.0 mg/kg. It was not determined which antigens were specifically recognized by the peripheral T cells that had undergone clonal expansion. On average, a greater number of expanded clones characterised CD8+ T cells relative to CD4+.

This TCR derives from an adult with an advanced solid tumor such as melanoma, head and neck, liver or kidney cancer. V and J are TRBV7-9 and TRBJ1-5; 7 bases are shared with TRBD1. The sequences come from CD4+ or CD8+ T cells sorted from blood, collected in a trial of the OX40 agonist ivuxolimab. CDR3 region: CASSPPGQSNQPQHF. DNA for the CDR3: TGTGCCAGCAGCCCCCCGGGACAGAGCAATCAGCCCCAGCATTTT.